These 5 T cell receptor beta chains originate from one sample sequenced in a study of blood T cell repertoires in COVID-19. Measured with immunoSEQ multiplex PCR; TCRdb has only the in-frame clones, and not every one. Among roughly 250,000 clones listed, 82% were seen once. The sample was peripheral blood. These TCRs come from an elderly woman with active or convalescent COVID-19.

The rearrangement links TRBV10-2 to TRBJ2-7; tentative D call: TRBD2 (6 bases). The CDR3 runs 17 residues. V was cut by 7 bases and J by 2 bases, with 24 bases left in between. Germline V gene lookup returns CDR1 WSHSY and CDR2 SAAADI. In nucleotides, the CDR3 is TGCGCCAGCACTCACCATGGGGGGACGGACTTTACCTACGAGCAGTACTTC. Residues: CASTHHGGTDFTYEQYF.

The gene calls are TRBV19 and TRBJ1-3; D gene ambiguous. V was clipped by 4 bases and J by 0 bases, with 7 bases between them. The CDR3 sequence is 14 residues long. The germline V gene has CDR1 LNHDA and CDR2 SQIVND (reference sequence). The CDR3 sequence is CASSNQASGNTIYF. CDR3 coding DNA: TGTGCCAGTAGTAATCAAGCCTCTGGAAACACCATATATTTT.

In this sample, this clone turned up once. The V gene is TRBV3-1 (or the pseudogene TRBV3-2), the J gene TRBJ2-3, with 11 bases fitting TRBD2. This CDR3 has 15 residues. The germline V gene has CDR1 LGHDT and CDR2 YNNKEL (reference sequence). Trimming at V came to 4 bases and at J to 9 bases, leaving 9 bases not matched to a gene. The CDR3 spells CASSRIAGGLGTQYF. The DNA of the CDR3 is TGTGCCAGCAGCCGAATAGCGGGGGGGCTGGGAACGCAGTATTTT.

V and J are TRBV24-1 and TRBJ2-7; TRBD2 aligns across 8 bases. CDR3 length: 15 residues. The germline V gene has CDR1 KGHDR and CDR2 SFDVKD. Germline trimming cut 9 bases from V and 0 bases from J; bases unmatched to any gene: 9. DNA of the CDR3: TGTGCCACCTCCGGGGGGGTGGTGAGCTCCTACGAGCAGTACTTC. This translates into CATSGGVVSSYEQYF.

V usage is TRBV3-1 (or the pseudogene TRBV3-2) and J usage is TRBJ1-5, with D unclear. Germline V lookup: CDR1 LGHDT, CDR2 YNNKEL (reference sequence). Trimming cost V 3 bases and J 0 bases, with 6 bases left between them. The CDR3 is made up of 14 amino acids. CDR3 sequence (DNA): TGTGCCAGCAGCCAGGCTTATAGCAATCAGCCCCAGCATTTT. This gives the protein CASSQAYSNQPQHF.